This T cell receptor beta chain originates from a study of beta chain features in type 1 diabetes. Turning to the study itself: The examined sorted cells totaled over 85,000,000 across samples. Study results and caveats: Here, the possible influence of HLA type (on TCRB rearrangement) remained unresolved. TCRB CDR3s were moderately but significantly shorter in Type 1 diabetes patients in all four CD4+ subsets. The study found fewer insertions and more deletions at VDJ junctions in type 1 diabetes patients.

The entirety of the isolated RNA underwent reverse transcription, so expressed TCRB transcripts were sequenced. This table comes from immunoSEQ multiplex PCR, and its TCRdb copy is limited to in-frame clones, with some not included. The sample lists around 260,000 clones; about 23% were seen once. Germline CDR1 SEHNR, CDR2 FQNEAQ (reference sequence). The CDR3 consists of 15 residues. The junction had 5 bases not matched to a gene; V was cut back by 3 bases and J by 2 bases. Comment on this clone: Its antigen is not known.

Sorted CD4+ subsets: naive, central memory, regulatory, stem cell-like memory (CD45RO/CCR7/CD25/CD127/CD95/CD27 panel). This sequence originates from a woman aged 25 to 39 with type 1 diabetes. The V and J genes are TRBV7-9 and TRBJ1-2, with 8 nucleotides matching TRBD1. Material for sequencing was naive CD4+ T cells from blood. The DNA for the CDR3 is TGTGCCAGCAGCTTGGACAGGGTAAAGAACTATGGCTACACCTTC. It yields the protein CASSLDRVKNYGYTF.